This entry lists 2 T cell receptor beta chains sequenced from one sample in a study of blood T cell repertoires in COVID-19 (dated by TCRdb to the early 2020s). The library was built by means of the immunoSEQ multiplex PCR assay. Drawn from immuneACCESS, this table holds only the in-frame rearrangements with V and J called that TCRdb kept. Clones are partly lost; checked studies trace under half to an unresolved V gene and leave the rest unexplained. This sample comprises over 200,000 clones, around 81% of them detected only once. The top ten clones comprise around 9% of the sample. Sample: PBMCs or T cells enriched from blood (not recorded which). Every receptor here comes from a woman aged 50 to 60 with acute COVID-19.

This clone has only a few counts. This sequence joins TRBV6-6 and TRBJ1-2; the match to TRBD1 covers 9 bases. The CDR3 length is 13 residues. CDR1 is MNHNY, CDR2 SVGAGI, per germline (reference sequence). J lost 5 bases, V lost 6 bases, and 4 bases had no gene match. CDR3 amino acids: CASRTGQGYGYTF. CDR3 nucleotide sequence: TGTGCCAGCAGGACGGGACAGGGATATGGCTACACCTTC.

The CDR3 sequence is CASSFNRGTEAFF. The CDR3 DNA sequence: TGTGCCAGCAGCTTTAACAGGGGGACTGAAGCTTTCTTT. The rearrangement links TRBV11-3 to TRBJ1-1; 8 positions agree with TRBD1. After removal of 3 bases from V and 5 bases from J, the junction contained 2 bases not matched to a gene. Germline loops: CDR1 SGHNT, CDR2 YENEEA. The CDR3 consists of 13 residues.